This entry lists 30 T cell receptor beta chains sequenced from one sample in a study of tumor-infiltrating lymphocytes in oesophageal squamous cell carcinoma (dated by TCRdb to the mid-2010s). Library generation was performed with PCR. The sample was run on an Illumina HiSeq 2000. TCRdb redid the processing of the public reads, applying fastp at Q25 and MiXCR, and retained in-frame beta chains. When rows share a CDR3 protein, they turn into one entry using the most common DNA and genes. This sample is represented by over 10,000 distinct CDR3 sequences; under 70% of them were singletons. In total, the top ten clones hold around 42% of the sample. Sequences were obtained from esophageal tumor tissue. The source of these receptors is a female donor with esophageal squamous cell carcinoma.

A few counts support this clonotype. The J gene is TRBJ2-3, the V gene TRBV7-6; 8 bases are a match to TRBD2. Losses at the gene ends were 2 bases for V and 5 bases for J; bases not matched to a gene: 3. The CDR3 is 14 amino acids. The germline gives CDR1 SGHVS, CDR2 FNYEAQ. CDR3 loop: CASSLPGGQDTQYF. CDR3 DNA: TGTGCCAGCAGCTTACCGGGGGGGCAAGATACGCAGTATTTT.

V gene TRBV15 combines with J gene TRBJ2-1; weak D call: TRBD2 (5 bases). The assigned J gene may be wrong: the sequence end matches TRBJ2-7 better. The CDR3 runs to 16 residues. Germline CDR1 is LNHNV and CDR2 is YYDKDF (reference sequence). CDR3 residues: CATSRVGAGSYNEQYF. Here the CDR3 DNA reads TGTGCCACCAGCAGAGTGGGAGCAGGCTCCTACAATGAGCAGTACTTC.

The V and J genes are TRBV9 and TRBJ2-3; 8 bases agree with TRBD2. TRBJ2-7 matches the DNA end more closely, so the J call is doubtful. The CDR3 runs 16 residues. In germline, CDR1 is SGDLS, CDR2 YYNGEE. The CDR3 DNA reads TGTGCCAGCAGCCCGGACGTTGGGACTAGGTCTCACGAGCAGTACTTC. Translated: CASSPDVGTRSHEQYF.

J is TRBJ1-1 and V is TRBV6-2 or TRBV6-3; 8 bases are a match to TRBD1. The germline V gene encodes CDR1 MNHEY and CDR2 SVGEGT. The CDR3 spans 14 residues. V trimming: 5 bases; J trimming: 5 bases; junction bases outside the gene matches: 7. This CDR3 is CASSNGQGRTEAFF. For the CDR3, the DNA is TGTGCCAGCAGTAACGGACAGGGAAGAACTGAAGCTTTCTTT.

The J gene is TRBJ2-7, the V gene TRBV6-2 or TRBV6-3; no reliable D call. V was trimmed by 7 bases and J by 7 bases, leaving 26 bases between them. CDR3 length: 16 amino acids. The V gene's germline CDR1 is MNHEY and CDR2 SVGEGT. The CDR3 DNA follows: TGTGCCAGCACCACACACAAGCTCAGCTCCTACAATGAGCAGTACTTC. This translates into CASTTHKLSSYNEQYF.

This clonotype has a handful of counts. This rearrangement joins TRBV12-3 or TRBV12-4 to TRBJ2-2, with 10 bases fitting TRBD2. This CDR3 comprises 16 residues. The V segment lost 6 bases and the J segment 7 bases; nucleotides outside the gene matches: 11. The CDR3 spells CASRNGVAGGHGELFF. CDR3 DNA sequence: TGTGCCAGCAGGAACGGGGTAGCGGGAGGTCACGGGGAGCTGTTTTTT.

The chain uses TRBV2 and TRBJ2-1; D uncertain. The better agreement between TRBJ2-7 and the DNA end casts doubt on the J call. The germline gives CDR1 SNHLY, CDR2 FYNNEI. The CDR3 has 13 amino acids. Here the CDR3 reads CASSVGSYNEQYF. CDR3 nucleotides: TGTGCCAGCAGTGTAGGCTCCTACAATGAGCAGTACTTC.

This CDR3 is CASTRTSGVGLDEQFF. CDR3 nucleotides: TGTGCCAGCACCCGGACTAGCGGGGTGGGGCTGGATGAGCAGTTCTTC. The genes are TRBV6-8 and TRBJ2-7; the match to TRBD2 covers 12 bases. The last part of the DNA fits TRBJ2-1 better; the J call may be wrong. The CDR3 loop spans 16 amino acids. Germline lookup yields CDR1 MNHGY and CDR2 SAAAGT.

This clonotype has just a few counts. This sequence joins TRBV6-1 and TRBJ1-2, with 12 bases matching TRBD1. This CDR3 comprises 14 residues. V was clipped by 6 bases and J by 4 bases; unmatched bases: 3. Germline values: CDR1 MNHNS, CDR2 SASEGT. The CDR3 bases are TGTGCCAGCAGAGGGACAGGGGGCTTCTATGGCTACACCTTC. It codes for CASRGTGGFYGYTF.

The V call is TRBV11-3, the J call TRBJ2-5; TRBD1 aligns across 7 bases. Germline V gives CDR1 SGHNT, CDR2 YENEEA. The CDR3 is 13 amino acids. V lost 1 base and J lost 11; bases outside the gene matches: 7. This CDR3 reads CASSLVGTVEQYF. Written as DNA, the CDR3 is TGTGCCAGCAGCTTAGTCGGGACAGTTGAGCAGTACTTC.

At least ten counts were recorded for this clonotype. CDR3 coding DNA: TGTGCCAGCAGTTACGGTGGTCGGCGGGGGAGCAATCAGCCCCAGCATTTT. Translated, it gives CASSYGGRRGSNQPQHF. The chain couples TRBV6-6 to TRBJ1-5; TRBD1 is a possible D gene (5 bases). CDR1 is MNHNY and CDR2 is SVGAGI in the germline V gene (reference sequence). V was shortened by 2 bases and J by 1 base, with 15 bases between the two germline ends. This CDR3 comprises 17 residues.

This clonotype was seen a few times. V usage is TRBV7-2 and J usage is TRBJ2-7; D unclear. This CDR3 comprises 14 residues. Germline V gives CDR1 SGHTA, CDR2 FQGNSA. Trimming removed 3 bases at V and 1 base at J, with 10 bases between. The CDR3 sequence is CASSFMKGSYEQYF. The CDR3 nucleotides are TGTGCCAGCAGCTTTATGAAGGGTTCCTACGAGCAGTACTTC.

This clonotype was seen at least ten times. A read error may be the cause here, since a much bigger clone is one base away. The limits of the CDR3 on the DNA are not certain, so only TCRdb's listed CDR3 is given. The rearrangement links TRBV6-1 to TRBJ2-7; the table's D call, TRBD2, was not checked against the DNA. The CDR3 length equals 18 residues, ends included. Germline CDR1 is MNHNS and CDR2 is SASEGT. CDR3 region: CASSSSGLAGGLDNEQYF.

The V and J genes are TRBV7-2 and TRBJ1-1, with D hard to call. CDR1 and CDR2 (germline): SGHTA, FQGNSA. The CDR3 is 15 amino acids. V was pared by 6 bases and J by 1 base, with 15 bases between. CDR3 nucleotides: TGTGCCAGCAGGCCAGAATCTAGAGGGAACACTGAAGCTTTCTTT. This encodes CASRPESRGNTEAFF.

The chain employs TRBV18 and TRBJ2-2; D may be TRBD2 (6 bases). Trimming removed 4 bases at V and 4 bases at J, with 16 bases between. This CDR3 has 16 amino acids. Looked up from germline, CDR1 is KGHSH and CDR2 is LQKENI. CDR3 DNA sequence: TGTGCCAGCTCACGCAGGGAGGAGGCGCGCACCGGGGAGCTGTTTTTT. This gives the protein CASSRREEARTGELFF.

The sample holds many counts of this clonotype. The chain is built from TRBV7-2 and TRBJ2-3, with 14 bases aligning to TRBD2. V dropped 5 bases and J dropped 4; count of bases not matched to a gene: 5. CDR1 SGHTA and CDR2 FQGNSA come from the germline V gene. This CDR3 region has 16 residues. The CDR3 DNA reads TGTGCCAGCAGCACCCGACTAGCGGGAGGGTCAGATACGCAGTATTTT. It encodes CASSTRLAGGSDTQYF.

The rearrangement links TRBV12-3 or TRBV12-4 to TRBJ2-3, with TRBD2 matching 13 bases. The ends lost 6 bases at V and 14 bases at J; junction bases unmatched: 17. CDR3 length: 16 residues. CDR3 residues: CASRPLTSGGFGELYF. CDR3 coding DNA: TGTGCCAGCAGGCCTTTGACTAGCGGGGGGTTCGGGGAGCTGTATTTT.

The chain recombines TRBV28 with TRBJ2-7, with 9 bases fitting TRBD2. The last part of the DNA fits TRBJ2-1 better; the J call may be wrong. Looked up from germline, CDR1 is MDHEN and CDR2 is SYDVKM. The CDR3 is 15 amino acids. CDR3 DNA sequence: TGTGCCAGCGTAGCGGGAGTGCTAACCTACAATGAGCAGTTCTTC. This encodes CASVAGVLTYNEQFF.

This clonotype was seen at least ten times. The chain has TRBV5-5 and TRBJ2-7; D gene uncertain. The CDR3 totals 13 residues. The V and J ends lost 1 base and 3 bases respectively, with 8 bases between them. Germline V gives CDR1 SGHKS, CDR2 YYEKEE (reference sequence). Here the CDR3 DNA reads TGTGCCAGCAGCTTGCCTCCCGACTACGAGCAGTACTTC. Protein product: CASSLPPDYEQYF.

By share, this clonotype counts as medium-sized. Just one base apart from a much larger clone, this may be a read error. The rearrangement links TRBV7-9 to TRBJ2-7; D might be TRBD1 (5 bases). V was shortened by 4 bases and J by 7 bases, with 11 bases between the two germline ends. The CDR3 is 12 amino acids. CDR1 and CDR2 from the germline V gene are SEHNR and FQNEAQ (reference sequence). The CDR3 bases are TGTGCCAGCAGCTACAGGTACAATGAGCAGTACTTC. Protein sequence: CASSYRYNEQYF.

This clonotype has a handful of counts. The chain employs TRBV7-2 and TRBJ2-1; 8 nucleotides align to TRBD2. CDR1 and CDR2 (germline): SGHTA, FQGNSA. The V gene end was trimmed by 0 bases and the J gene end by 5 bases; junction bases not matched to a gene: 6. This CDR3 contains 16 residues. The CDR3 is CASSLATGGPHNEQFF. CDR3 nucleotides: TGTGCCAGCAGCTTAGCGACGGGAGGGCCACACAATGAGCAGTTCTTC.

The rearrangement links TRBV28 to TRBJ2-6, with 8 bases identical to TRBD1. The V gene end was trimmed by 6 bases and the J gene end by 4 bases; junction bases not matched to a gene: 5. The CDR3 covers 15 residues. Germline CDR1 reads MDHEN; CDR2 reads SYDVKM. The CDR3 protein is CASSSGGSGANVLTF. DNA of the CDR3: TGTGCCAGCAGCTCAGGGGGCTCAGGGGCCAACGTCCTGACTTTC.

This chain links TRBV7-6 with TRBJ1-1, with 10 bases matching TRBD2. The end of the DNA is better explained by TRBJ2-2, so the J call may be wrong. This CDR3 is built from 16 residues. Germline CDR1 and CDR2: SGHVS and FNYEAQ. The CDR3 DNA sequence: TGTGCCAGCAGCTTAGGGACTAGCGGGAACACCGGGGAGCTGTTTTTT. Translating gives CASSLGTSGNTGELFF.

This sequence joins TRBV6-6 and TRBJ2-4; D perhaps matches TRBD1 (5 bases). The J call may not be correct, given that the DNA end is closer to TRBJ2-7. CDR3 length: 15 amino acids. Germline-derived CDR1 and CDR2 are MNHNY and SVGAGI (reference sequence). CDR3 nucleotide sequence: TGTGCCAGCAGTTACGTCCAGGGATGGTCCTACGAGCAGTACTTC. It is translated as CASSYVQGWSYEQYF.

This clonotype was observed a single time. The chain recombines TRBV7-2 with TRBJ2-1; 7 nucleotides line up with TRBD2. The CDR3 consists of 15 residues. Germline lookup yields CDR1 SGHTA and CDR2 FQGNSA. V shed 7 bases, J shed 4 bases, and the junction held 10 bases outside the gene matches. CDR3 sequence (DNA): TGTGCCAGCACCCTCCATGCTAGCGGTTACAATGAGCAGTTCTTC. The encoded protein is CASTLHASGYNEQFF.

This sequence joins TRBV7-8 and TRBJ2-5; 7 nucleotides align to TRBD2. Germline loops: CDR1 SGHVS, CDR2 FQNEAQ. The length of the CDR3 is 15 residues. V trimming: 2 bases; J trimming: 4 bases; junction bases outside the gene matches: 7. Here the CDR3 DNA reads TGTGCCAGCAGCTTATGGCGGGAGTTGTTAGAGACCCAGTACTTC. This gives the protein CASSLWRELLETQYF.

The chain recombines TRBV7-7 with TRBJ2-5; D gene unclear. The J call may not be correct, given that the DNA end is closer to TRBJ1-1. The V gene's germline CDR1 is SSHAT and CDR2 FNYEAQ (reference sequence). This CDR3 has 14 amino acids. The CDR3 DNA is TGTGCCAGCAGCTTAAATGGGAGGAACACTGAAGCTTTCTTT. The encoded protein is CASSLNGRNTEAFF.

This clonotype was detected many times. The rearrangement joins TRBV15 to TRBJ2-1; a weak D match, TRBD2 (5 bases). Per the germline V gene, CDR1 is LNHNV and CDR2 is YYDKDF (reference sequence). The length of the CDR3 is 16 residues. V lost 1 base to trimming and J lost 0 bases, with 10 bases between them. The CDR3 DNA is TGTGCCACCAGCAGAGTGGGAGCAGGCTCCTACAATGAGCAGTTCTTC. Amino acids: CATSRVGAGSYNEQFF. The full variable domain, rest sourced from reference TRBV15 and TRBJ2-1, is DAMVIQNPRYQVTQFGKPVTLSCSQTLNHNVMYWYQQKSSQAPKLLFHYYDKDFNNEADTPDNFQSRRPNTSFCFLDIRSPGLGDTAMYLCATSRVGAGSYNEQFFGPGTRLTVL.

The rearrangement uses TRBV6-6 and TRBJ2-3; 12 bases map to TRBD1. In germline, CDR1 is MNHNY, CDR2 SVGAGI (reference sequence). This CDR3 region has 17 residues. V was clipped by 0 bases and J by 6 bases; unmatched bases: 7. The CDR3 protein is CASSYSGTGGKVDTQYF. In DNA form, the CDR3 reads TGTGCCAGCAGTTACTCAGGGACAGGGGGCAAGGTGGATACGCAGTATTTT.

The chain recombines TRBV7-9 with TRBJ2-1; 8 nucleotides match TRBD2. TRBJ2-7 matches the DNA end more closely, so the J call is doubtful. CDR1 and CDR2 from the germline V gene are SEHNR and FQNEAQ (reference sequence). There are 14 residues in the CDR3. CDR3 nucleotide sequence: TGTGCCAGCAGCTCTATTCCGGGACTAGAAGAGCAGTACTTC. Its translation is CASSSIPGLEEQYF.